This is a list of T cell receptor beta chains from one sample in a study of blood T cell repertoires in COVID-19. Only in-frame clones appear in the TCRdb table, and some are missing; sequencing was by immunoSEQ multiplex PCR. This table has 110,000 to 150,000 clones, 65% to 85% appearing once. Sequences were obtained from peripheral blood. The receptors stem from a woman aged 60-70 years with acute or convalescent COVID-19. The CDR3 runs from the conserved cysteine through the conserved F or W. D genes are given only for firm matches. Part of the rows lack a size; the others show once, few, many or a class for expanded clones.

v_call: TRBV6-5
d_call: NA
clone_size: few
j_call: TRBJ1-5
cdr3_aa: CASSYSISGDQPQHF
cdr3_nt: TGTGCCAGCAGTTACTCGATATCGGGAGATCAGCCCCAGCATTTT

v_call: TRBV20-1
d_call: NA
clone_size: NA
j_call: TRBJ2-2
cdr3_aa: CSASGLKDIWAPGELFF
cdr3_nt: TGCAGTGCTAGTGGGTTGAAGGACATATGGGCGCCCGGGGAGCTGTTTTTT

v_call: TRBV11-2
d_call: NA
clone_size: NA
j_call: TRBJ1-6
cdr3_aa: CASSLVPLADSPLHF
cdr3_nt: TGTGCCAGCAGCTTAGTTCCGTTAGCGGATTCACCCCTCCACTTT

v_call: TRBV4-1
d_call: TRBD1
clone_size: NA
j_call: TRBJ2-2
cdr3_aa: CASSQGGQGFIGELFF
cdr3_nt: TGCGCCAGCAGCCAAGGGGGACAGGGGTTCATCGGGGAGCTGTTTTTT

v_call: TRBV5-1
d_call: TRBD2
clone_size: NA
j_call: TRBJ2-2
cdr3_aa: CASSFLADNTGELFF
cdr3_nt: TGCGCCAGCAGCTTCCTAGCGGACAACACCGGGGAGCTGTTTTTT

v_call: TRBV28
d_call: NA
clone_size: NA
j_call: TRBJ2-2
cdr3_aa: CASSSDFARTGELFF
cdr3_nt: TGTGCCAGCAGTTCGGACTTTGCGAGGACCGGGGAGCTGTTTTTT

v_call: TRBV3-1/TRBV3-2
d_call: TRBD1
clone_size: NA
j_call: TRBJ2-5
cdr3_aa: CASSQMLTPGGTQYF
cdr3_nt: TGTGCCAGCAGCCAGATGTTGACCCCAGGGGGGACCCAGTACTTC

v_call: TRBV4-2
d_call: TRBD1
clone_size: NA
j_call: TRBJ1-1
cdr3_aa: CASSQRLKGAGAFF
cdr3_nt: TGTGCCAGCAGCCAAAGGTTGAAGGGGGCAGGGGCTTTCTTT

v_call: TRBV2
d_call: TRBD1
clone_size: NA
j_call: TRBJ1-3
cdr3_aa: CASRTWVGGGNTIYF
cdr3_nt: TGTGCCAGCAGGACCTGGGTAGGGGGCGGAAACACCATATATTTT

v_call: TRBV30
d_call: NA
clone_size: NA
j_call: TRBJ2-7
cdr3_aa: CAWSGGRGIYEQYF
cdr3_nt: TGTGCCTGGAGTGGGGGGAGGGGGATCTACGAGCAGTACTTC

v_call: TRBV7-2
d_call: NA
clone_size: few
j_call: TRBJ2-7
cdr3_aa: CASRYPGSGYEQYF
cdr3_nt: TGTGCCAGCAGATACCCGGGGTCTGGCTACGAGCAGTACTTC

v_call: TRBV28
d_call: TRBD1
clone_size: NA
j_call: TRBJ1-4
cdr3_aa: CASTGGPEKLFF
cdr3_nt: TGTGCCAGCACAGGGGGGCCAGAAAAACTGTTTTTT

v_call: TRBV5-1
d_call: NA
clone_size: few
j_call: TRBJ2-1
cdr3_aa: CASSSAGGYNEQFF
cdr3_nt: TGCGCCAGCAGCTCAGCGGGTGGGTACAATGAGCAGTTCTTC

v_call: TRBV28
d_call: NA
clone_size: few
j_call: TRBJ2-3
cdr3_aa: CASSFVAGTDTQYF
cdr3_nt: TGTGCCAGCAGTTTTGTAGCGGGCACAGATACGCAGTATTTT

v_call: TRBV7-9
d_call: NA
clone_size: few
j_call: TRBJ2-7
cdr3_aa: CASSLRSGEQYF
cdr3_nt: TGTGCCAGCAGCTTACGGTCAGGCGAGCAGTACTTC

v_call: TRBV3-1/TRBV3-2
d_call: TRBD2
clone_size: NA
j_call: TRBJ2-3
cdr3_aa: CASSQARGRGDTQYF
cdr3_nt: TGTGCCAGCAGCCAAGCCCGCGGGAGGGGAGATACGCAGTATTTT

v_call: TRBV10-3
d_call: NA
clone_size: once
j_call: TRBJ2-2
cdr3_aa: CAISAAGNTGELFF
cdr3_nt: TGTGCCATCAGTGCAGCAGGGAACACCGGGGAGCTGTTTTTT

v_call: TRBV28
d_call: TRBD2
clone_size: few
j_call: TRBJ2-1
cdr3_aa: CASSRTSGALNEQFF
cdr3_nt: TGTGCCAGCAGCCGGACTAGCGGTGCTCTGAATGAGCAGTTCTTC

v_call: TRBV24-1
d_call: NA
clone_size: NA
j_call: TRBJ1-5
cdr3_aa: CATSVDSNQPQHF
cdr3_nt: TGTGCCACCTCGGTCGATAGCAATCAGCCCCAGCATTTT

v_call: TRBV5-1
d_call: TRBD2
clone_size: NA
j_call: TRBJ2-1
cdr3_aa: CASSLTVAGANEQFF
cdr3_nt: TGCGCCAGCAGCTTGACCGTAGCGGGAGCCAATGAGCAGTTCTTC

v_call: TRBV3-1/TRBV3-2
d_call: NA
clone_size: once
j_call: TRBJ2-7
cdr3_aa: CASSQRDMGVHEQYF
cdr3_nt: TGTGCCAGCAGCCAAAGGGACATGGGTGTCCACGAGCAGTACTTC

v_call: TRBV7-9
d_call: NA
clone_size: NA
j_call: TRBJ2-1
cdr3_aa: CASSLGGGSYNEQFF
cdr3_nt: TGTGCCAGCAGCTTAGGCGGAGGGAGCTACAATGAGCAGTTCTTC

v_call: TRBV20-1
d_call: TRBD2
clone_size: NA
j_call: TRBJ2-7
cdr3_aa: CSASTSGASEQYF
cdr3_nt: TGCAGTGCTAGTACTAGCGGAGCGTCCGAGCAGTACTTC

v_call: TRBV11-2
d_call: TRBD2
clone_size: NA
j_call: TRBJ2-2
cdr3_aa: CASSLDGGSSGELFF
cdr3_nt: TGTGCCAGCAGCTTAGACGGGGGGAGCAGCGGGGAGCTGTTTTTT

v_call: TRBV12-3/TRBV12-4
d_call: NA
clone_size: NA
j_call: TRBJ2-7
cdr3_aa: CASSKSYEQYF
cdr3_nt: TGTGCCAGCAGTAAGAGCTACGAGCAGTACTTC

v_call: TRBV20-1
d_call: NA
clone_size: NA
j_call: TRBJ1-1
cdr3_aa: CSASASYLNTEAFF
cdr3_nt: TGCAGTGCTAGTGCAAGCTACTTGAACACTGAAGCTTTCTTT

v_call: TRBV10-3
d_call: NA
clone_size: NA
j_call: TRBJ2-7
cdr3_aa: CAIRQAFGALGYEQYF
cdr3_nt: TGTGCCATCAGACAAGCCTTTGGGGCTCTGGGCTACGAGCAGTACTTC

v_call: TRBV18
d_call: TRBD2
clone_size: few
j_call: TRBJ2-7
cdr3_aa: CASSPALAYEQYF
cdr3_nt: TGTGCCAGCTCACCCGCACTAGCGTACGAGCAGTACTTC

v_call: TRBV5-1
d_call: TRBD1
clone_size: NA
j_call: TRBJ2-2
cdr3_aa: CASSWAAGTGIGELFF
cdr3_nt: TGCGCCAGCAGCTGGGCCGCCGGGACAGGGATCGGGGAGCTGTTTTTT

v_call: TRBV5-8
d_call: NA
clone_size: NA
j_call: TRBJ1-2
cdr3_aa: CASSHDGPGDYGYTF
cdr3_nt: TGTGCCAGCAGCCACGACGGACCCGGGGACTATGGCTACACCTTC

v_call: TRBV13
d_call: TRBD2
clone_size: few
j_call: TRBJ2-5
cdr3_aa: CASSFGGDQETQYF
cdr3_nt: TGTGCCAGCAGCTTTGGGGGGGACCAAGAGACCCAGTACTTC

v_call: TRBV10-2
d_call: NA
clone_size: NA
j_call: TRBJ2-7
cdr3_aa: CASSGQGSYEQYF
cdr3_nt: TGCGCCTCCTCCGGGCAGGGATCTTACGAGCAGTACTTC

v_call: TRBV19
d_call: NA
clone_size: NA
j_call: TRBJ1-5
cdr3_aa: CASSYSNDNQPQHF
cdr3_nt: TGTGCCAGTAGTTATAGCAACGACAATCAGCCCCAGCATTTT

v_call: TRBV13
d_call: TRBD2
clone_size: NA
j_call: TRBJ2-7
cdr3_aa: CASSSRTSGVAFDEQYF
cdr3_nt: TGTGCCAGCAGCTCTAGGACTAGCGGGGTCGCGTTCGATGAGCAGTACTTC

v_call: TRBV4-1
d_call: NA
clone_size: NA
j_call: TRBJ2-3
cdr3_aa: CASSQVSGIPTDTQYF
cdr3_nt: TGCGCCAGCAGCCAAGTATCAGGGATCCCCACAGATACGCAGTATTTT

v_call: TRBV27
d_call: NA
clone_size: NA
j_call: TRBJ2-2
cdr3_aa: CASSPPGRVYTGELFF
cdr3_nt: TGTGCCAGCAGTCCCCCCGGCAGGGTGTACACCGGGGAGCTGTTTTTT

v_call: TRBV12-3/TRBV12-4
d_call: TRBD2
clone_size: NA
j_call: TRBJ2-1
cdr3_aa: CASEAGGYNEQFF
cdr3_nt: TGTGCCAGCGAGGCGGGAGGCTACAATGAGCAGTTCTTC

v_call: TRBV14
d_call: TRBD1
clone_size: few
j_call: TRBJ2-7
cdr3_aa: CASSVGTGVYEQYF
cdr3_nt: TGTGCCAGCAGCGTAGGGACAGGGGTATACGAGCAGTACTTC

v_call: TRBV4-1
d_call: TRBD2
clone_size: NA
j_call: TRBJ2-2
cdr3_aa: CASSSLAGLNTGELFF
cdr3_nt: TGCGCCAGCAGCTCGCTAGCGGGACTTAACACCGGGGAGCTGTTTTTT

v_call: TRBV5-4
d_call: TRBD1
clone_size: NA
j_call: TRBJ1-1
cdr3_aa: CASSHDRGTPRNPNTEAFF
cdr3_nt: TGTGCCAGCAGCCACGACAGGGGTACACCAAGGAATCCGAACACTGAAGCTTTCTTT

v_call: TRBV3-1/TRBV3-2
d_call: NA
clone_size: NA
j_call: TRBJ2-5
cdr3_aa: CASSQDLIVEFQETQYF
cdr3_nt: TGTGCCAGCAGCCAAGATCTAATAGTCGAGTTTCAAGAGACCCAGTACTTC

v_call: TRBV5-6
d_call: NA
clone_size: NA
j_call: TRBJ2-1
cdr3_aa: CASSLSMRYEEVEQFF
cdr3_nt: TGTGCCAGCAGCTTGAGTATGAGGTACGAAGAGGTTGAGCAGTTCTTC

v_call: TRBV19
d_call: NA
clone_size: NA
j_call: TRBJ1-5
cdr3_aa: CASSIDRGKGQPQHF
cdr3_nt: TGTGCCAGTAGTATAGATCGGGGGAAGGGTCAGCCCCAGCATTTT

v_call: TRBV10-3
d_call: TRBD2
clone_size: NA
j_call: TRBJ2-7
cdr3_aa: CAISDSLGLAQYEQYF
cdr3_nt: TGTGCCATCAGTGACTCCCTGGGACTAGCTCAATACGAGCAGTACTTC

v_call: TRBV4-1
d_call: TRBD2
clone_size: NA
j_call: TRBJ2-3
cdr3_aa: CASSLGLADTQYF
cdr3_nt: TGCGCCAGCAGCCTGGGACTAGCGGATACGCAGTATTTT

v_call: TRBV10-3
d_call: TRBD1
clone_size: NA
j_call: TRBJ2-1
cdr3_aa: CAIKDRGSDNEQFF
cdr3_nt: TGTGCCATCAAGGACAGGGGGTCAGACAATGAGCAGTTCTTC

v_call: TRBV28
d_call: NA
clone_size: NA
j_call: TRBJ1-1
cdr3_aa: CASRRPRSNTEAFF
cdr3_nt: TGTGCCAGCCGACGGCCGAGGTCGAACACTGAAGCTTTCTTT

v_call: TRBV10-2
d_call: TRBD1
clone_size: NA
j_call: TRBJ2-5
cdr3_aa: CASRVQGSQETQYF
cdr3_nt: TGCGCCAGCAGAGTACAGGGGAGCCAAGAGACCCAGTACTTC

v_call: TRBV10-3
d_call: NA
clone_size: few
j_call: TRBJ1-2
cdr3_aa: CAISLGDNYGYTF
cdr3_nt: TGTGCCATCAGTCTCGGGGATAACTATGGCTACACCTTC

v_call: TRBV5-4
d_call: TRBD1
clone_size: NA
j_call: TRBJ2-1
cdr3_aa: CASSLPPDRGLNEQFF
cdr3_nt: TGTGCCAGCAGCTTGCCCCCGGACAGGGGTTTGAATGAGCAGTTCTTC

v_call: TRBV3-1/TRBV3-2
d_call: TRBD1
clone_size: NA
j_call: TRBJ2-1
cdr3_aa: CASSQRGQGYNEQFF
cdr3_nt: TGTGCCAGCAGCCAGAGGGGGCAGGGTTACAATGAGCAGTTCTTC

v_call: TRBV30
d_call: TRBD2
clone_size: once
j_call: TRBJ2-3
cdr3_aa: CAWRGGSTSTDTQYF
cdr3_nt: TGTGCCTGGAGGGGGGGGAGTACTAGCACAGATACGCAGTATTTT

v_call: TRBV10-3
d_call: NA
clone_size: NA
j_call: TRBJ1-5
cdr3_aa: CAISESRTAYSNQPQHF
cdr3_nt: TGTGCCATCAGTGAGTCCCGGACAGCTTATAGCAATCAGCCCCAGCATTTT

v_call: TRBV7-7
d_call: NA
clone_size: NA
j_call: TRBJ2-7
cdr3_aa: CASSLVYDSEKKIKPYEQYF
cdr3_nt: TGTGCTAGCAGCTTAGTGTACGACAGCGAAAAAAAGATCAAACCCTACGAGCAGTACTTC

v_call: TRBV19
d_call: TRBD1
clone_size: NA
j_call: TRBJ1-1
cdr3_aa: CASSIKDRGTEAFF
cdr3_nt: TGTGCCAGTAGTATTAAGGACAGGGGCACTGAAGCTTTCTTT

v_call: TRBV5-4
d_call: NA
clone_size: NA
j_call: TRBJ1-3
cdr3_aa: CASSLAGVGGNTIYF
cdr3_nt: TGTGCCAGCAGCTTGGCAGGGGTTGGTGGAAACACCATATATTTT

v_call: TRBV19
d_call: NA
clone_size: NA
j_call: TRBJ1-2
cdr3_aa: CASSIAGPNYGYTF
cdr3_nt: TGTGCCAGTAGTATTGCAGGGCCTAACTATGGCTACACCTTC

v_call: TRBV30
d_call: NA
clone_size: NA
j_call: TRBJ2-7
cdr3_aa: CAWGSANSHEQYF
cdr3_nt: TGTGCCTGGGGTTCCGCCAACTCCCACGAGCAGTACTTC

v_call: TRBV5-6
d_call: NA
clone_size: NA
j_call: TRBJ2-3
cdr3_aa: CASSYQGVTDTQYF
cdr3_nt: TGTGCCAGCAGCTATCAGGGCGTCACAGATACGCAGTATTTT